The 4 T cell receptor beta chains listed next were all sequenced from one sample in a study of blood T cell repertoires in COVID-19 (dated by TCRdb to 2018 to 2020). Library preparation used the immunoSEQ multiplex PCR assay. Held by TCRdb, this immuneACCESS table contains in-frame sequences only and omits some clones. Under half of the omission traces to an unresolved V gene where checked; the cause of the rest is unknown. The sample has around 88,000 clones on record, more than 90% of them singletons. The top ten hold about 1.7% of the sample. Sequencing was carried out using peripheral blood. The receptors were sampled from a man aged 55 to 70 with acute or convalescent COVID-19.

V gene TRBV9 combines with J gene TRBJ2-2; the D gene is possibly TRBD2 (5 bases). CDR3 length: 12 amino acids. Germline V lookup: CDR1 SGDLS, CDR2 YYNGEE. V was cut by 4 bases and J by 5 bases, with 6 bases left in between. Here the CDR3 reads CASSLATGELFF. CDR3 DNA: TGTGCCAGCAGCTTAGCGACCGGGGAGCTGTTTTTT.

The gene calls are TRBV5-8 and TRBJ1-2; 7 bases are a match to TRBD1. CDR3 length equals 13 residues. CDR1 and CDR2 from the germline V gene are SGHTS and YDEGEE. V dropped 4 bases and J dropped 8; count of bases not matched to a gene: 8. CDR3 nucleotides: TGTGCCAGCAGCCCGACAGGGCTCAACGGCTACACCTTC. Translation: CASSPTGLNGYTF.

J is TRBJ2-1 and V is TRBV9; D is possibly TRBD1 (6 bases). Trimming left V 2 bases short and J 6 bases short, with 12 bases between. CDR1 and CDR2 (germline): SGDLS, YYNGEE. The CDR3 covers 14 residues. For the CDR3, the DNA is TGTGCCAGCAGCGTTCGGGACACCCGCAATGAGCAGTTCTTC. Its translation: CASSVRDTRNEQFF.

A single count supports this clone. The rearrangement joins TRBV4-2 to TRBJ2-3, with 13 positions matching TRBD2. This CDR3 is 16 amino acids long. Looked up from germline, CDR1 is LGHNA and CDR2 is YNFKEQ. The V segment lost 1 base and the J segment 7 bases; nucleotides outside the gene matches: 5. Here the CDR3 DNA reads TGTGCCAGCAGCCAAGCGGGACTAGCGGGAAGAAATACGCAGTATTTT. Protein: CASSQAGLAGRNTQYF.